This T cell receptor (beta chain) was retrieved from a study of T-cell memory formation after mild COVID-19. Study-wide results and caveats: What remained unconfirmed was the SARS-CoV-2 specificity of second-wave clones peaking on day 37.

Germline CDR1 MNHEY, CDR2 SMNVEV (reference sequence). V was trimmed by 6 bases and J by 2 bases, leaving 17 bases between them. The CDR3 contains 16 residues. TCRdb called the 5' RACE reads again in MiXCR, with one record for every CDR3 protein. Here the sample spans over 250,000 distinct CDR3 sequences, around 15% being singletons. Concerning this clonotype itself: Its antigen is still unknown.

The TCR sequence derives from a man in his late teens or twenties who had mild COVID-19 (a few samples of this study predate the infection). Cell type and time point are not known. The chain is built from TRBV27 and TRBJ1-5, with D hard to call. Sequencing was done on a sample of PBMCs or a T cell subset sorted from them (not recorded which). The CDR3 loop reads CASSHGRPRGNQPQHF. The CDR3 DNA reads as TGTGCCAGCAGCCACGGCCGACCCCGAGGCAATCAGCCCCAGCATTTT.